These 3 T cell receptor beta chains were sequenced from one sample in a study of T cells in localized non-small cell lung cancer. Only in-frame clones appear in the TCRdb table, and some are missing; sequencing was by immunoSEQ multiplex PCR. The sample lists fewer than 35,000 clones; roughly 89% were seen once. The sequences come from peripheral blood, collected before any cancer treatment. Receptors originate from a female donor aged 60 or older with stage I lung adenocarcinoma.

In its sample, this clone was seen once. The V call is TRBV5-1, the J call TRBJ2-2; a possible D gene is TRBD2 (5 bases). The germline V and J ends were trimmed by 0 bases and 4 bases, with 7 bases remaining between them. This CDR3 contains 14 residues. Germline CDR1 reads SGHRS; CDR2 reads YFSETQ. CDR3 coding DNA: TGCGCCAGCAGCTTGGTAGCGAGCACCGGGGAGCTGTTTTTT. Translated: CASSLVASTGELFF.

The V gene is TRBV15, the J gene TRBJ2-6; the match to TRBD1 covers 7 bases. The CDR3 length is 18 residues. Germline trimming cut 0 bases from V and 0 bases from J; bases unmatched to any gene: 5. CDR1 and CDR2 from the germline V gene are LNHNV and YYDKDF (reference sequence). In DNA, the CDR3 is TGTGCCACCAGCAGAGATAGGGGGCCTCGCTCTGGGGCCAACGTCCTGACTTTC. This codes for CATSRDRGPRSGANVLTF.

The chain couples TRBV30 to TRBJ1-1; 9 bases agree with TRBD1. There are 14 residues in the CDR3. The germline V gene has CDR1 GTSNPN and CDR2 SVGIG (reference sequence). V trimming: 2 bases; J trimming: 4 bases; junction bases outside the gene matches: 5. The CDR3 protein is CAWSTTGGLTEAFF. In nucleotides, the CDR3 is TGTGCCTGGAGTACAACAGGGGGCCTCACTGAAGCTTTCTTT.